These T cell receptor beta chains were read from a single sample in a study of regulatory T cells in long-lasting Graves disease. MiXCR, applied by TCRdb to the multiplex PCR reads, yields one record per CDR3 protein. This sample has 580,000 or so distinct CDR3 sequences, with 15% to 20% found just once. The same sample was also used in a study of T cells in Graves' hyperthyroidism and ophthalmopathy.

Material: peripheral blood mononuclear cells (PBMCs), obtained at new diagnosis, from a patient treated with antithyroid drugs. The receptors originated from a young man with Graves disease. Both conserved end residues are trimmed from each CDR3.

V,CDR3
TRBV10-3,AISESKAGQLANTGELF
TRBV5-1,ASTPGQGYEQY
TRBV7-9,ASSLEELGGMNTEAF
TRBV7-8,ASSLGPAGGPHGVYEQY
TRBV28,ASSNSGGTDYGYT
TRBV20-1,SARAGGGYGYT
TRBV12-3/TRBV12-4,ASSVPGFGTNEQF
TRBV20-1,SARAQYNEQF
TRBV13,ASSPSGTEYTDTQY
TRBV2,ASSEYRQGGSPLH
TRBV3-1,ASSQGTGPGGPQH
TRBV20-1,SARSRTRLRFTDTQY
TRBV20-1,SAKKTASGNTIY
TRBV7-9,ASSSGPGQGYVNYGYT
TRBV20-1,SARPGSGNYNEQF
TRBV4-1,ASKETGTSTDTQY
TRBV30,AWRDGGRGRRTEAF
TRBV12-3/TRBV12-4,ASSGTSGSAAGELF
TRBV6-1,ASSDTWGRQEKLF
TRBV10-2,ASSVGPKEKLF
TRBV7-9,ASSFLSGSYEQY
TRBV29-1,SVERSGSGELF
TRBV3-1,ASSTQLAVTDTQY
TRBV5-1,ASSLDPNQPQH
TRBV27,ASSSSAGGSRGYT
TRBV5-1,ASSLPSGRSAETQY
TRBV2,ASGTGIFRRGNTIY
TRBV5-1,ASRPGLAFSSYNEQY